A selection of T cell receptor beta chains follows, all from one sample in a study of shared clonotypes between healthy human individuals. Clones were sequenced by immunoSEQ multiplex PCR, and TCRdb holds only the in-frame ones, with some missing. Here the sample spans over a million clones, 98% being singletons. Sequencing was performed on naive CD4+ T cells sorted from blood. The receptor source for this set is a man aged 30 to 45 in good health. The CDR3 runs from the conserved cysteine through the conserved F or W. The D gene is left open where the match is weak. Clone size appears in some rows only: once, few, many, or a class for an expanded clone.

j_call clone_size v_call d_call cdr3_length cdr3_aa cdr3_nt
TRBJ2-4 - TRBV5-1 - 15 CASSLFQGGVNIQYF TGCGCCAGCAGCTTGTTTCAGGGGGGAGTGAACATTCAGTACTTC
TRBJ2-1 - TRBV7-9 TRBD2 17 CASSQGALAGVINEQFF TGTGCCAGCAGCCAGGGCGCTCTAGCGGGAGTAATCAATGAGCAGTTCTTC
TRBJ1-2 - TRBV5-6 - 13 CASSFGGEGGYTF TGTGCCAGCAGCTTCGGAGGGGAGGGTGGCTACACCTTC
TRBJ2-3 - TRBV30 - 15 CAWGRRGGRTDTQYF TGTGCCTGGGGGAGGCGGGGAGGACGCACAGATACGCAGTATTTT
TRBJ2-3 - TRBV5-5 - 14 CASSFGTLTDTQYF TGTGCCAGCAGCTTCGGGACTTTGACAGATACGCAGTATTTT
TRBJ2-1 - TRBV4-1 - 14 CASSQQVSYNEQFF TGCGCCAGCAGCCAACAGGTATCCTACAATGAGCAGTTCTTC
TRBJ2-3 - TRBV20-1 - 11 CSASVGSTQYF TGCAGTGCTTCTGTCGGAAGTACGCAGTATTTT
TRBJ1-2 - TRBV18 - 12 CASSPGGDGYTF TGTGCCAGCTCACCGGGAGGGGATGGCTACACCTTC
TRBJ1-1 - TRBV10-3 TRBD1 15 CASSLTGGMNTEAFF TGTGCCAGCTCCTTGACAGGGGGCATGAACACTGAAGCTTTCTTT
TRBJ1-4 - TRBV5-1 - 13 CASSLVSNEKLFF TGCGCCAGCAGCTTGGTGTCTAATGAAAAACTGTTTTTT
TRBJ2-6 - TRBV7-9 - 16 CASSRFRGPGANVLTF TGTGCCAGCAGTCGATTCAGGGGACCTGGGGCCAACGTCCTGACTTTC
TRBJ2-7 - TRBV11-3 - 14 CASSLDPSDYEQYF TGTGCCAGCAGCTTAGATCCTAGCGACTACGAGCAGTACTTC
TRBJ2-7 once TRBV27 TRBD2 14 CASSRREGAYEQYF TGTGCCAGCAGTAGGCGGGAGGGCGCCTACGAGCAGTACTTC
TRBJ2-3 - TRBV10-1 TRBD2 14 CASSLAGAADTQYF TGCGCCAGCAGTTTAGCGGGAGCTGCAGATACGCAGTATTTT
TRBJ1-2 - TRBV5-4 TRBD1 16 CASSLGRTGSNYGYTF TGTGCCAGCAGCTTGGGGCGGACAGGCAGCAACTATGGCTACACCTTC